Listed below are T cell receptor beta chains from one sample, sequenced in a study of blood T cell repertoires in COVID-19. TCRdb's copy holds only in-frame clones and misses some; the assay was immunoSEQ multiplex PCR. This table holds 150,000 to 200,000 clones, 90% found once. The sample was peripheral blood. The receptors were gathered from a man between 60 and 70 years old with active or convalescent COVID-19. Each CDR3 is given with its conserved first and last residue. D genes are given only for firm matches. Not every row has a clone size; where given, it reads once, few, many or a size class.

>NA|TRBV9|TRBJ1-5|13|once
TGTGCCAGCAGCGTAGATTATGATCAGCCCCAGCATTTT
CASSVDYDQPQHF
>NA|TRBV18|TRBJ1-1|16|few
TGTGCCAGCTCACCGGCCTCGGGGGGTGCGGACACTGAAGCTTTCTTT
CASSPASGGADTEAFF
>TRBD1|TRBV7-7|TRBJ1-1|13|once
TGTGCCAGCAGTCGCACAGGGGGCACTGAAGCTTTCTTT
CASSRTGGTEAFF
>NA|TRBV5-1|TRBJ1-5|15|NA
TGCGCCAGCAGCTTGGCCGGGAGAAGCAATCAGCCCCAGCATTTT
CASSLAGRSNQPQHF
>TRBD2|TRBV19|TRBJ2-3|17|NA
TGTGCCAGTAGTATGACTAGCGGGGGGGACCTCACAGATACGCAGTATTTT
CASSMTSGGDLTDTQYF
>NA|TRBV15|TRBJ1-5|15|NA
TGTGCCACCAGCGGAGGACGGACTATCAATCAGCCCCAGCATTTT
CATSGGRTINQPQHF
>NA|TRBV3-1/TRBV3-2|TRBJ2-3|14|NA
TGTGCCAGCAGCCTCGGGTCGGGGGCAGATACGCAGTATTTT
CASSLGSGADTQYF
>NA|TRBV6-1|TRBJ1-5|15|NA
TGTGCCAGCAGTGACCCCTTCGCGGGCAATCAGCCCCAGCATTTT
CASSDPFAGNQPQHF
>NA|TRBV18|TRBJ1-1|13|NA
TGTGCCAGCTCCCCTCAGGGGAGAGCTGAAGCTTTCTTT
CASSPQGRAEAFF
>TRBD1|TRBV10-3|TRBJ1-5|18|NA
TGTGCCATCAGTGAGTCGCGGACAGGGATCCCAGGCAATCAGCCCCAGCATTTT
CAISESRTGIPGNQPQHF
>NA|TRBV2|TRBJ2-1|12|NA
TGTGCCAGCCGGAGGGATCACAATGAGCAGTTCTTC
CASRRDHNEQFF
>TRBD1|TRBV6-6|TRBJ2-1|15|NA
TGTGCCAGCAGCATTCCGGGACAGGTCCGCAGTGAGCAGTTCTTC
CASSIPGQVRSEQFF
>TRBD1|TRBV6-5|TRBJ2-7|15|NA
TGTGCCAGCAGTTACCAGGGGGTACGTCCCTACGAGCAGTACTTC
CASSYQGVRPYEQYF
>NA|TRBV6-1|TRBJ2-7|16|NA
TGTGCCAGCAGTGACCGCTTACAGGGAAAAAGCTACGAGCAGTACTTC
CASSDRLQGKSYEQYF
>TRBD1|TRBV12-3/TRBV12-4|TRBJ1-5|13|NA
TGTGCCAGCAGCTCCAGGGGGTATCAGCCCCAGCATTTT
CASSSRGYQPQHF
>TRBD1|TRBV11-2|TRBJ2-1|15|NA
TGTGCCAGCAGCTACTCGGGACAGACCTACAATGAGCAGTTCTTC
CASSYSGQTYNEQFF
>TRBD1|TRBV30|TRBJ1-2|12|NA
TGTGCCTGGAGCCGGACAGGGTACGGCTACACCTTC
CAWSRTGYGYTF
>NA|TRBV11-3|TRBJ1-1|15|NA
TGTGCCAGCAGCCCCGGGGGGGGATTGAACACTGAAGCTTTCTTT
CASSPGGGLNTEAFF
>NA|TRBV6-4|TRBJ2-5|12|NA
TGTGCCAGCAGTGACTCCGGGGGGACCCAGTACTTC
CASSDSGGTQYF
>TRBD1|TRBV27|TRBJ1-4|14|NA
TGTGCCAGCAGTAGAACAGGGGGCAGTGAAAAACTGTTTTTT
CASSRTGGSEKLFF
>NA|TRBV5-6|TRBJ2-6|15|NA
TGTGCCAGCAGCCCTGTACGGGCTGGGGCCAACGTCCTGACTTTC
CASSPVRAGANVLTF
>TRBD1|TRBV28|TRBJ1-4|14|NA
TGTGCCAGTAAAGTAGGGACAGGGAATGAAAAACTGTTTTTT
CASKVGTGNEKLFF
>NA|TRBV6-2/TRBV6-3|TRBJ1-2|13|NA
TGTGCCAGCAGCCCGGGACTCTCGCGGGGCTACACCTTC
CASSPGLSRGYTF
>NA|TRBV7-9|TRBJ2-1|15|NA
TGTGCCAGCAGCTTAGGAGGCCTCGGGGTCAATGAGCAGTTCTTC
CASSLGGLGVNEQFF
>NA|TRBV5-1|TRBJ1-4|14|NA
TGCGCCAGCAGGGAACAGGGTCTTAAAGAAAAACTGTTTTTT
CASREQGLKEKLFF
>NA|TRBV13|TRBJ2-7|13|NA
TGTGCCAGCAGCTTATGGGGGGACTACGAGCAGTACTTC
CASSLWGDYEQYF
>TRBD1|TRBV6-5|TRBJ1-6|15|NA
TGTGCCAGCAGTTCACCGGGACAGGGGAACTCACCCCTCCACTTT
CASSSPGQGNSPLHF
>TRBD2|TRBV19|TRBJ2-7|14|few
TGTGCCAGTAGTAGGGCGGGAGGGGACTACGAGCAGTACTTC
CASSRAGGDYEQYF